Below, 13 T cell receptor beta chains from the same sample are listed, as sequenced in a study of shared clonotypes between healthy human individuals. Method: immunoSEQ multiplex PCR; TCRdb's copy keeps in-frame clones and lacks some. The sample shows 2 million to 3 million clones, over 85% of them seen only once. Sequences were obtained from naive CD4+ T cells from PBMCs. Subset described: CD45RA+ positively selected. The source of these receptors is a man between 18 and 35 years old in good health. Some clones in this sample may be carry-over from other donors' samples.

V and J are TRBV9 and TRBJ1-2; 12 bases map to TRBD1. J gave up 4 bases and V 4 bases, and 14 bases lay outside the gene matches. Germline CDR1 SGDLS, CDR2 YYNGEE. This CDR3 is 18 amino acids long. CDR3 sequence (DNA): TGTGCCAGCAGCACATACTCCGGGACAGGGGGCAAGGGCTATGGCTACACCTTC. This translates into CASSTYSGTGGKGYGYTF.

The chain couples TRBV4-3 to TRBJ1-1; D remains unclear. Between the trimmed V and J ends, which lost 1 base and 0 bases, there was a span of 9 bases. This CDR3 region has 15 residues. Germline V gene lookup returns CDR1 LGHNA and CDR2 YSLEER. The CDR3 DNA reads TGCGCCAGCAGCCAAGTTCGAGGGATGAACACTGAAGCTTTCTTT. Amino acids: CASSQVRGMNTEAFF.

V is TRBV2 and J is TRBJ1-5; TRBD1 aligns across 12 bases. After removal of 5 bases from V and 7 bases from J, the junction contained 12 bases not matched to a gene. Germline V gene data show CDR1 as SNHLY and CDR2 as FYNNEI. CDR3 length: 17 amino acids. CDR3 DNA: TGTGCCAGCAGTCTATCCGGGACAGGGGGCGCCGACCAGCCCCAGCATTTT. Translated: CASSLSGTGGADQPQHF. The full variable domain, rest sourced from reference TRBV2 and TRBJ1-5, is EPEVTQTPSHQVTQMGQEVILRCVPISNHLYFYWYRQILGQKVEFLVSFYNNEISEKSEIFDDQFSVERPDGSNFTLKIRSTKLEDSAMYFCASSLSGTGGADQPQHFGDGTRLSIL.

This chain links TRBV29-1 with TRBJ1-1; D is unclear. The V end was cut by 7 bases, the J end by 4 bases, with 16 bases between. Germline V gene lookup returns CDR1 SQVTM and CDR2 ANQGSEA. CDR3 length equals 13 residues. CDR3 DNA: TGCAGCGGGCGCGGGCCCCGGGGCACTGAAGCTTTCTTT. This encodes CSGRGPRGTEAFF.

The rearrangement links TRBV2 to TRBJ1-3, with D maybe TRBD1 (5 bases). Looked up from germline, CDR1 is SNHLY and CDR2 is FYNNEI. V was shortened by 4 bases and J by 2 bases, with 12 bases between the two germline ends. The CDR3 length is 15 residues. CDR3 sequence: CASSVEGVAGNTIYF. CDR3 bases: TGTGCCAGCAGTGTGGAAGGGGTCGCTGGAAACACCATATATTTT.

The V gene is TRBV5-1, the J gene TRBJ2-5; TRBD2 matches at 13 bases. The CDR3 covers 16 residues. V dropped 4 bases and J dropped 5; count of bases not matched to a gene: 8. The germline gives CDR1 SGHRS, CDR2 YFSETQ. CDR3 protein: CASSPGTSGISETQYF. The CDR3 DNA follows: TGCGCCAGCAGCCCCGGGACTAGCGGGATTTCTGAGACCCAGTACTTC.

As to this clone: The identical CDR3 is also encoded by other nucleotide sequences in the sample. This chain connects TRBV5-4 to TRBJ2-3; TRBD2 matches 9 bases. The J segment lost 2 bases and the V segment lost 2 bases, leaving 3 bases of the junction unmatched. The CDR3 runs 15 residues. Looked up from germline, CDR1 is SGHNT and CDR2 is YYREEE (reference sequence). The CDR3 sequence is CASSLAGGPTDTQYF. As DNA, the CDR3 is TGTGCCAGCAGCTTAGCGGGAGGTCCCACAGATACGCAGTATTTT.

The chain carries TRBV7-8 and TRBJ2-3, with 7 bases identical to TRBD1. Looked up from germline, CDR1 is SGHVS and CDR2 is FQNEAQ. V lost 5 bases to trimming and J lost 0 bases; unmatched junction nucleotides: 8. There are 16 residues in the CDR3. This CDR3 is CASSLRTGLSTDTQYF. CDR3 coding DNA: TGTGCCAGCAGCCTCAGGACAGGCTTAAGCACAGATACGCAGTATTTT.

CDR3 DNA: TGTGCCAGCAGCGCTGGACGGTTCTCTGGGGCCAACGTCCTGACTTTC. It is translated as CASSAGRFSGANVLTF. The J gene is TRBJ2-6, the V gene TRBV2; no definite D call. Germline CDR1 is SNHLY and CDR2 is FYNNEI. V lost 6 bases to trimming and J lost 0 bases, with 12 bases between them. The CDR3 length is 16 residues.

The chain uses TRBV28 and TRBJ2-1; 16 nucleotides align to TRBD2. The length of the CDR3 is 20 residues. Unmatched junction bases numbered 13, after V lost 7 bases and J lost 1 base. The germline CDR1 and CDR2 sequences are MDHEN and SYDVKM. For the CDR3, the DNA is TGTGCCAGCACCACAAGGGGGACTAGCGGGAGGGCCGGGTCCTACAATGAGCAGTTCTTC. It specifies CASTTRGTSGRAGSYNEQFF.

The V gene is TRBV6-1, the J gene TRBJ1-2, with D maybe TRBD1 (6 bases). Trimming took 5 bases from V and 3 from J, leaving 19 bases between them. The CDR3 consists of 16 residues. CDR1 is MNHNS, CDR2 SASEGT, per germline. The CDR3 here is CASSKGGGGYDYGYTF. CDR3 nucleotides: TGTGCCAGCAGTAAAGGGGGGGGCGGATACGACTATGGCTACACCTTC.

The chain is built from TRBV7-9 and TRBJ2-2; 8 bases map to TRBD2. Germline V gene sequence: CDR1 SEHNR, CDR2 FQNEAQ (reference sequence). The junction had 7 bases not matched to a gene; V was cut back by 4 bases and J by 0 bases. This CDR3 contains 17 residues. The CDR3 DNA follows: TGTGCCAGCAGCTCCCCCCCGGGACTAGCGAACACCGGGGAGCTGTTTTTT. This encodes CASSSPPGLANTGELFF.

The chain carries TRBV5-3 and TRBJ2-2, with D unclear. TRBV5-3 is recorded as an ORF, its role being uncertain. This CDR3 is built from 16 residues. V dropped 1 base and J dropped 4 bases, with 14 bases sitting between them. The CDR3: CARSLRSPVGTGELFF. The CDR3 nucleotides read TGTGCCAGAAGCTTGAGGTCTCCCGTGGGCACCGGGGAGCTGTTTTTT.